This passage covers 20 T cell receptor beta chains from one sample sequenced in a study of low-dose radiotherapy and immunotherapy resistance in tumors. TRAV and TRBV primers primed cDNA for both TCRalpha and TCRbeta. Over roughly 18 PCR cycles, TCRs were amplified from a constant-region primer and V-primer adapter. TCRdb ran MiXCR on the reads and lists one entry per CDR3 protein. This sample carries tens of thousands of distinct CDR3 sequences, less than 25% of them seen once, and the ten largest clones take about 13%. Time point denoted: after trial treatment. The treatment is: LDRT plus nivolumab, ipilimumab, low-dose cyclophosphamide and aspirin (RACIN trial). The sample here was PBMCs, taken after low-dose radiotherapy plus immunotherapy. Every receptor here comes from a female donor with ovarian cancer.

Turning to this clonotype: Since a far larger clone is one base different, this is likely a read error. The V gene is TRBV18, the J gene TRBJ2-1; D possibly corresponds to TRBD1 (6 bases). This CDR3 comprises 13 residues. The V and J ends lost 4 bases and 10 bases respectively, with 14 bases between them. Germline V gene data show CDR1 as KGHSH and CDR2 as LQKENI. The CDR3 spells CASSLADSYEQFF. CDR3 bases: TGTGCCAGCTCACTGGCGGACAGCTACGAGCAGTTCTTC.

The V gene is TRBV9, the J gene TRBJ2-2; D gene ambiguous. V lost 2 bases, J lost 4 bases, and 6 bases lay in between. The CDR3 is made up of 13 amino acids. Germline-derived CDR1 and CDR2 are SGDLS and YYNGEE. CDR3 in DNA: TGTGCCAGCAGCGTGGGCACCACCGGGGAGCTGTTTTTT. Its protein product is CASSVGTTGELFF.

A note on this clonotype: Being one base from a much bigger clone, this may be a read error. The chain employs TRBV19 and TRBJ2-1; D remains ambiguous. Looked up from germline, CDR1 is LNHDA and CDR2 is SQIVND (reference sequence). CDR3 length: 10 residues. The CDR3 DNA follows: TGTGCCAGCGGATCCAATGAGCGGTTCTTC. The encoded protein is CASGSNERFF.

The chain joins TRBV24-1 to TRBJ2-1; 8 nucleotides line up with TRBD1. Germline lookup yields CDR1 KGHDR and CDR2 SFDVKD. There are 14 residues in the CDR3. Unmatched junction bases numbered 5, after V lost 5 bases and J lost 6 bases. The CDR3, as DNA: TGTGCCACCAGTGCCCAGACAGGGGTCAATGAGCAGTTCTTC. It is translated as CATSAQTGVNEQFF.

This clonotype was seen at least ten times. V usage is TRBV19 and J usage is TRBJ1-5; D is possibly TRBD1 (6 bases). Between the trimmed V and J ends, which lost 5 bases and 4 bases, there was a span of 12 bases. This CDR3 is 14 amino acids long. CDR1 LNHDA and CDR2 SQIVND come from the germline V gene (reference sequence). The CDR3 loop reads CASSRITGNQPQHF. CDR3 coding DNA: TGTGCCAGTAGTCGGATTACAGGGAATCAGCCCCAGCATTTT.

About this clonotype itself: One base separates it from a far larger clone, so it is likely a read error. The chain recombines TRBV6-8 with TRBJ2-7; 8 nucleotides align to TRBD2. This CDR3 is built from 15 residues. V dropped 4 bases and J dropped 5; count of bases not matched to a gene: 10. The germline V gene has CDR1 MNHGY and CDR2 SAAAGT. The CDR3 coding sequence is TGTGCCAGCAGTTCGAGACTAGCGCGAAGGCACGAGCAGTACTTC. Translation: CASSSRLARRHEQYF.

In this sample, this clonotype turned up many times. The rearrangement uses TRBV7-3 and TRBJ2-5, with 16 bases fitting TRBD2. The germline V gene encodes CDR1 SGHTA and CDR2 FQGTGA. The CDR3 is 18 amino acids. Unmatched junction bases numbered 7, after V lost 5 bases and J lost 1 base. In nucleotides, the CDR3 is TGTGCCAGCAGCCCGGGGACTAGCGGGGGGGCCTCCCAAGAGACCCAGTACTTC. Translated, it gives CASSPGTSGGASQETQYF.

The sample holds many counts of this clonotype. The CDR3 protein is CASSLGLLAGGGTDTQYF. In DNA form, the CDR3 reads TGCGCCAGCAGCTTGGGGCTACTAGCGGGGGGCGGCACAGATACGCAGTATTTT. This chain connects TRBV5-1 to TRBJ2-3; the match to TRBD2 covers 12 bases. The CDR3 sequence is 18 residues long. V was clipped by 0 bases and J by 1 base; unmatched bases: 6. Germline V gene sequence: CDR1 SGHRS, CDR2 YFSETQ.

As regards this clonotype: A far more abundant clone sits one base away, making this likely a read error. Here the CDR3 omits its conserved ending phenylalanine or tryptophan, so a read error is the likely source. It is unclear where the CDR3 begins or ends on the DNA, so no DNA is shown, and the CDR3 is as TCRdb lists it. The chain couples TRBV26 to TRBJ1-6. TRBV26 is recorded as a pseudogene. The CDR3 is 13 residues long, counting both termini. CDR3 sequence: CASTTRKGLPLHL.

The table lists this clonotype with many counts. The chain links TRBV18 to TRBJ2-1; D is perhaps TRBD2 (5 bases). Germline V gene lookup returns CDR1 KGHSH and CDR2 LQKENI. The CDR3 is made up of 13 amino acids. V was trimmed by 3 bases and J by 7 bases, leaving 10 bases between them. The CDR3 DNA reads TGTGCCAGCTCACCCAGCGGAGCTAATGAGCAGTTCTTC. This codes for CASSPSGANEQFF.

This clonotype was seen many times. V gene TRBV5-5 combines with J gene TRBJ2-3, with D possibly being TRBD1 (6 bases). The CDR3 loop spans 15 amino acids. Trimming removed 0 bases at V and 0 bases at J, with 8 bases between. Per germline, CDR1 SGHKS and CDR2 YYEKEE (reference sequence). The CDR3 sequence is CASSLVQGSTDTQYF. Written as DNA, the CDR3 is TGTGCCAGCAGCTTGGTACAGGGAAGCACAGATACGCAGTATTTT.

There are many counts of this clonotype. The chain carries TRBV7-2 and TRBJ2-5; 11 bases fit TRBD2. V was clipped by 4 bases and J by 3 bases; unmatched bases: 4. The CDR3 totals 15 residues. The V gene's germline CDR1 is SGHTA and CDR2 FQGNSA. The CDR3 DNA sequence: TGTGCCAGCAGCTGGAGACTAGCGGGAAAAGAGACCCAGTACTTC. Translating gives CASSWRLAGKETQYF.

At least ten counts were recorded for this clonotype. The chain carries TRBV19 and TRBJ2-3; the D gene is possibly TRBD1 (6 bases). Germline V gene data show CDR1 as LNHDA and CDR2 as SQIVND (reference sequence). CDR3 length equals 14 residues. V was shortened by 3 bases and J by 3 bases, with 10 bases between the two germline ends. CDR3 amino acids: CASSIGTPTDTQYF. The CDR3 DNA follows: TGTGCCAGTAGTATCGGGACACCTACAGATACGCAGTATTTT.

This clonotype was seen many times. This sequence joins TRBV6-2 or TRBV6-3 and TRBJ2-1; 7 nucleotides line up with TRBD2. V was clipped by 4 bases and J by 8 bases; unmatched bases: 2. The V gene's germline CDR1 is MNHEY and CDR2 SVGEGT. This CDR3 has 12 amino acids. Written as DNA, the CDR3 is TGTGCCAGCAGTTCGCTAGCGGATGAGCAGTTCTTC. This sequence encodes CASSSLADEQFF.

This clonotype was counted between two and nine times. V is TRBV7-9 and J is TRBJ1-1; a weak D match, TRBD1 (5 bases). The V gene's germline CDR1 is SEHNR and CDR2 FQNEAQ (reference sequence). The length of the CDR3 is 15 residues. Trimming cost V 4 bases and J 1 base, with 13 bases left between them. This chain's CDR3 is CASSSGGRQNTEAFF. In DNA form, the CDR3 reads TGTGCCAGCAGCTCGGGGGGACGGCAGAACACTGAAGCTTTCTTT.

This clonotype was observed at least ten times. This chain uses TRBV11-2 with TRBJ2-3, with D perhaps TRBD2 (6 bases). This CDR3 is 15 amino acids long. CDR1 SGHAT and CDR2 FQNNGV come from the germline V gene. Trimming took off 5 bases at V and 7 bases at J, with 19 bases between the two ends. The DNA of the CDR3 is TGTGCCAGCAGCATAGGAGGGGCAGCCATGAATACGCAGTATTTT. Protein product: CASSIGGAAMNTQYF. The full variable domain, completed using reference TRBV11-2 and TRBJ2-3, is EAGVAQSPRYKIIEKRQSVAFWCNPISGHATLYWYQQILGQGPKLLIQFQNNGVVDDSQLPKDRFSAERLKGVDSTLKIQPAKLEDSAVYLCASSIGGAAMNTQYFGPGTRLTVL.

This clonotype was observed many times. This chain joins TRBV20-1 and TRBJ1-4, with D possibly matching TRBD1 (5 bases). There are 13 residues in the CDR3. Germline-derived CDR1 and CDR2 are DFQATT and SNEGSKA (reference sequence). V lost 5 bases and J lost 4, with 11 bases in between. The CDR3 here is CSAQKGYNEKLFF. CDR3 DNA sequence: TGCAGTGCTCAGAAGGGGTATAATGAAAAACTGTTTTTT.

This clonotype was detected only a few times. The V call is TRBV7-2, the J call TRBJ1-4; D might be TRBD1 (5 bases). The CDR3 runs to 15 residues. V lost 5 bases, J lost 3 bases, and 13 bases lay in between. Germline lookup yields CDR1 SGHTA and CDR2 FQGNSA. The CDR3 region has the DNA TGTGCCAGCAGCCCGACAGCCCTGCCTAATGAAAAACTGTTTTTT. It codes for CASSPTALPNEKLFF.

Ten or more counts support this clonotype. CDR3 protein: CASGVARNEQYF. CDR3 bases: TGTGCCAGCGGGGTAGCCAGGAACGAGCAGTACTTC. The chain recombines TRBV2 with TRBJ2-7; D call uncertain. Germline assignment: CDR1 SNHLY and CDR2 FYNNEI. CDR3 length: 12 residues. Trimming cost V 8 bases and J 5 bases, with 13 bases left between them.

By its share, this clonotype is medium-sized. This chain links TRBV5-1 with TRBJ2-1; D perhaps matches TRBD1 (5 bases). V was pared by 0 bases and J by 2 bases, with 12 bases between. The CDR3 extends over 16 amino acids. Germline lookup yields CDR1 SGHRS and CDR2 YFSETQ. Here the CDR3 reads CASSLGAGNPYNEQFF. For the CDR3, the DNA is TGCGCCAGCAGCTTGGGGGCAGGGAACCCCTACAATGAGCAGTTCTTC.